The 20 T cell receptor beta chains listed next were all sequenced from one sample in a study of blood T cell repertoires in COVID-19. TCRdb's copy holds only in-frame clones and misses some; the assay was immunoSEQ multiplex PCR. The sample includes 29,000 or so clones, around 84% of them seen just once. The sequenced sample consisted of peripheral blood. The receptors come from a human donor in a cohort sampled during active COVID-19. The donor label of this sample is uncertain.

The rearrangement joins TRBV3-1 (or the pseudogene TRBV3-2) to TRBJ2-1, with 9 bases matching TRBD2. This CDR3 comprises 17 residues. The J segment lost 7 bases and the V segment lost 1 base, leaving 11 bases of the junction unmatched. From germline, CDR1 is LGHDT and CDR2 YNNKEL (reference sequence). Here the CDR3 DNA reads TGTGCCAGCAGCCAAGTAAGACTAGCGGTGGGGAGGAATGAGCAGTTCTTC. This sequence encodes CASSQVRLAVGRNEQFF.

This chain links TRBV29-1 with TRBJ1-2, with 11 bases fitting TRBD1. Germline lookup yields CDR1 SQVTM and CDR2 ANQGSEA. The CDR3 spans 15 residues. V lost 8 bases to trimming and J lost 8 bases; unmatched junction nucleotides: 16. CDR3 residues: CSSRGGTGGSHGYTF. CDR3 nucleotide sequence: TGCAGCTCCCGCGGGGGGACAGGGGGTTCACACGGCTACACCTTC.

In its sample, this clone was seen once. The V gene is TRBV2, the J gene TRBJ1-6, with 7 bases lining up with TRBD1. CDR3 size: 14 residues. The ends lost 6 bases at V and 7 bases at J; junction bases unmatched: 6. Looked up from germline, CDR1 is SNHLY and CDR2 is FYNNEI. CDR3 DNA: TGTGCCAGCAGGACAGGGACAGCGAATTCACCCCTCCACTTT. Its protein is CASRTGTANSPLHF.

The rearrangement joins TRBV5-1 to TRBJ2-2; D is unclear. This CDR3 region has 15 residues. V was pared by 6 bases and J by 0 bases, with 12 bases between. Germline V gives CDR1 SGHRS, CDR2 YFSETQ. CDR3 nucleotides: TGCGCCAGCACCGTTGACGGGTCGAACACCGGGGAGCTGTTTTTT. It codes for CASTVDGSNTGELFF.

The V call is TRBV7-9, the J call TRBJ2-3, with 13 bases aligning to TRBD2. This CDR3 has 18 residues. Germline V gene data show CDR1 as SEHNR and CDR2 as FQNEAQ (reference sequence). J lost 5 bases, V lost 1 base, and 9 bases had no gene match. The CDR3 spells CASSLELAGGPMRDTQYF. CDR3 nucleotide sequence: TGTGCCAGCAGCTTAGAACTAGCGGGAGGGCCGATGAGAGATACGCAGTATTTT.

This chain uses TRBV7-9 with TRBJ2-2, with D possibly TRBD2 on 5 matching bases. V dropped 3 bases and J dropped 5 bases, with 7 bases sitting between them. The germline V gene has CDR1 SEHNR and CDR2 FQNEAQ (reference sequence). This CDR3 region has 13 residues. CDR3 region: CASSLAGTGELFF. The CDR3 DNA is TGTGCCAGCAGCTTGGCGGGTACCGGGGAGCTGTTTTTT.

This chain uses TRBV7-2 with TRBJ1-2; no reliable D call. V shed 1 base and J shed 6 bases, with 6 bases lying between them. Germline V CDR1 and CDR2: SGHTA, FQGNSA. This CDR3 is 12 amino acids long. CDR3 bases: TGTGCCAGCAGCTTAGAGCCCCATGGCTACACCTTC. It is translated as CASSLEPHGYTF.

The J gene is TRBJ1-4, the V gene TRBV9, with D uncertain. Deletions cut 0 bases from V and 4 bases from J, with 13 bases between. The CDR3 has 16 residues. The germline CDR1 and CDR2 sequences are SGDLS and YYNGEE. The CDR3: CASSVDPRMVNEKLFF. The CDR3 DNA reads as TGTGCCAGCAGCGTAGATCCCAGGATGGTTAATGAAAAACTGTTTTTT.

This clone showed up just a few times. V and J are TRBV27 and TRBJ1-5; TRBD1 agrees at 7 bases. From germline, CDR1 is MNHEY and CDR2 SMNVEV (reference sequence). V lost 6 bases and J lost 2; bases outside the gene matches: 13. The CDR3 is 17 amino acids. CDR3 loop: CASRPFGTARGNQPQHF. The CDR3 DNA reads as TGTGCCAGCAGGCCCTTCGGGACAGCCCGAGGCAATCAGCCCCAGCATTTT.

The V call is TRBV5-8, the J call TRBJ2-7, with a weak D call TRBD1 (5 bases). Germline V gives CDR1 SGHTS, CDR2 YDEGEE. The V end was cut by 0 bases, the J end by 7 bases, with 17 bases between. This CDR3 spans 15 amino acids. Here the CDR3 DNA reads TGTGCCAGCAGCTTGGACTTCGCGGCAAGGGGTGAGCAGTACTTC. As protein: CASSLDFAARGEQYF.

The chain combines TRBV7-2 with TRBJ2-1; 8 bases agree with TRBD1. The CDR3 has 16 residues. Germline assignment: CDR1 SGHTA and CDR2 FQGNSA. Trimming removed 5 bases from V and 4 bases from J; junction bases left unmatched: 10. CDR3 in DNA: TGTGCCAGCAGCGCGGGACAGGCCTTGTGGTACAATGAGCAGTTCTTC. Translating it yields CASSAGQALWYNEQFF.

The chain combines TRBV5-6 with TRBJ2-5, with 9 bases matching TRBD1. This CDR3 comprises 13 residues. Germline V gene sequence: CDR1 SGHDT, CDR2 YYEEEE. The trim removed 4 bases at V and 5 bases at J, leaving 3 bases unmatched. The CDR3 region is CASSTGGLETQYF. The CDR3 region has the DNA TGTGCCAGCAGCACAGGGGGCCTGGAGACCCAGTACTTC.

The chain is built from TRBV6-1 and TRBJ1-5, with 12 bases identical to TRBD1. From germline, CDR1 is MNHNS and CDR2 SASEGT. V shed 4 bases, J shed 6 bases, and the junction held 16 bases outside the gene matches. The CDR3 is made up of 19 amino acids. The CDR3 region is CASSANIAPGQGAVQPQHF. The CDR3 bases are TGTGCCAGCAGTGCCAACATCGCTCCGGGACAGGGGGCGGTTCAGCCCCAGCATTTT.

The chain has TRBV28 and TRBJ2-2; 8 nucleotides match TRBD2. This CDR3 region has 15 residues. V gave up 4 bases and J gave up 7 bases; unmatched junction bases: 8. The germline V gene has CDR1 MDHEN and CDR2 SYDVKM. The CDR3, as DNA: TGTGCCAGCAGTTGGACGGGAGGGGGTAACGGGGAGCTGTTTTTT. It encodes CASSWTGGGNGELFF.

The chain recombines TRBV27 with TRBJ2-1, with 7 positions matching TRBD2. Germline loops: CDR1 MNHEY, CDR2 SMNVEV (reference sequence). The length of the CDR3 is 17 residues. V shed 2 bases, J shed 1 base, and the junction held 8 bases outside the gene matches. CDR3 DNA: TGTGCCAGCAGTTTACGCTTGCGGGAGATTTCCTACAATGAGCAGTTCTTC. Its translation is CASSLRLREISYNEQFF.

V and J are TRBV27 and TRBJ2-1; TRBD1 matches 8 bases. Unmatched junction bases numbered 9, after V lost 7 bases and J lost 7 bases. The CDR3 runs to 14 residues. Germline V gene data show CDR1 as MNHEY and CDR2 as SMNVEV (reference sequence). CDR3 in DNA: TGTGCCAGCAAGATTAACAGGGGGTGGAATGAGCAGTTCTTC. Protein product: CASKINRGWNEQFF.

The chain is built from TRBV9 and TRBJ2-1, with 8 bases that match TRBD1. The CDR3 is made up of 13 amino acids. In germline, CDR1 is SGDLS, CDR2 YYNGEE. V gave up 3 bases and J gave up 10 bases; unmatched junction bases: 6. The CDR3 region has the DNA TGTGCCAGCAGCGCCCAGGGGGCAGGGGAGCAGTTCTTC. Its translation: CASSAQGAGEQFF.

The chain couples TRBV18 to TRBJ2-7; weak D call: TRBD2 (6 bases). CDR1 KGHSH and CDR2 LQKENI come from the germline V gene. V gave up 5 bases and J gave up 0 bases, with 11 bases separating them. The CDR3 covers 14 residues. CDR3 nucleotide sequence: TGTGCCAGCTCAGGGGGGATTAGCTCCTACGAGCAGTACTTC. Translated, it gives CASSGGISSYEQYF.

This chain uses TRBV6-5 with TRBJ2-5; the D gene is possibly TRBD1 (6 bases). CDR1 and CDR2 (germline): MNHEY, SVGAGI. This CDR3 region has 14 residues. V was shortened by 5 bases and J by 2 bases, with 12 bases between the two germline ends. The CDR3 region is CASSKRDIQETQYF. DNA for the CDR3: TGTGCCAGCAGTAAACGGGACATACAAGAGACCCAGTACTTC.

The CDR3 DNA is TGTGCCAGTAGTCTCCGACAGGGCGGAGGGACTGAAGCTTTCTTT. This translates into CASSLRQGGGTEAFF. This sequence joins TRBV19 and TRBJ1-1; 7 bases map to TRBD1. The CDR3 contains 15 residues. Per the germline V gene, CDR1 is LNHDA and CDR2 is SQIVND (reference sequence). V was pared by 5 bases and J by 5 bases, with 11 bases of the junction left unmatched.